A selection of T cell receptor beta chains follows, all from one sample in a study of regulatory T cells in long-lasting Graves disease. TCRdb itself ran the multiplex PCR reads through MiXCR, one entry per CDR3 protein. Of fewer than 650,000 distinct CDR3 sequences listed, about 15% are singletons. This sample also appeared in a second study, on T cells in Graves' hyperthyroidism and ophthalmopathy.

Sequenced material: peripheral blood mononuclear cells (PBMCs), taken at new diagnosis, from a patient treated with antithyroid drugs. The receptors were gathered from a woman aged 25 to 39 with Graves disease. The CDR3 runs from the conserved cysteine through the conserved F or W. D genes are given only for firm matches. The size entry is marked missing in some rows and otherwise reads once, few, many or a size class.

v_call	d_call	clone_size	j_call	cdr3_aa	cdr3_nt
TRBV5-1	TRBD1	few	TRBJ2-7	CASIRDRGLGEQYF	TGCGCCAGCATCCGGGACAGGGGATTGGGCGAGCAGTACTTC
TRBV6-1	.	few	TRBJ1-5	CASFVAGAGSNQPQHF	TGTGCCAGCTTTGTGGCAGGGGCGGGAAGCAATCAGCCCCAGCATTTT
TRBV2	.	many	TRBJ2-7	CASREIQYEQYF	TGTGCCAGCCGGGAGATCCAGTACGAGCAGTACTTC
TRBV28	.	many	TRBJ1-4	CASSTRPTNEKLFF	TGTGCCAGCAGTACAAGGCCAACTAATGAAAAACTGTTTTTT
TRBV27	TRBD2	many	TRBJ2-1	CASARSALAGARNEQFF	TGTGCCAGCGCTAGGTCTGCACTAGCGGGAGCGCGCAATGAGCAGTTCTTC
TRBV11-2	.	many	TRBJ2-1	CASSGLGGADNEQFF	TGTGCCAGCAGCGGACTCGGGGGCGCGGACAATGAGCAGTTCTTC
TRBV10-3	TRBD2	few	TRBJ2-5	CAISAGALQETQYF	TGTGCCATCTCCGCGGGAGCTTTGCAAGAGACCCAGTACTTC
TRBV25-1	.	many	TRBJ1-1	CATSQLNTEAFF	TGTGCCACCTCTCAACTGAACACTGAAGCTTTCTTT
TRBV20-1	.	.	TRBJ2-3	CSARDQRRSDTQYF	TGCAGTGCTAGGGATCAAAGACGCTCAGATACGCAGTATTTT
TRBV20-1	.	few	TRBJ2-7	CSAIRDPIYEQYF	TGCAGTGCTATACGGGACCCCATCTACGAGCAGTACTTC
TRBV5-5	.	few	TRBJ1-5	CASSKDSNQPQHF	TGTGCCAGCAGCAAGGACAGCAATCAGCCCCAGCATTTT
TRBV18	.	few	TRBJ2-7	CASSLTGTLPTEQYF	TGTGCCAGCTCACTTACCGGGACCCTCCCTACCGAGCAGTACTTC
TRBV6-1	TRBD1	many	TRBJ2-7	CASGQGSSYEQYF	TGTGCCAGCGGACAGGGGAGCTCCTACGAGCAGTACTTC
TRBV6-2/TRBV6-3	.	.	TRBJ2-5	CASSLGSLETQYF	TGTGCCAGCAGCCTTGGGAGTTTGGAGACCCAGTACTTC
TRBV19	.	.	TRBJ2-1	CASSGSGLPHNEQFF	TGTGCCAGTAGTGGCTCGGGGCTCCCACACAATGAGCAGTTCTTC
TRBV6-2/TRBV6-3	TRBD2	.	TRBJ2-4	CASTLAGAKNIQYF	TGTGCCAGCACCCTAGCGGGAGCCAAAAACATTCAGTACTTC
TRBV2	.	many	TRBJ1-1	CASKPGDTEAFF	TGTGCCAGCAAACCCGGTGACACTGAAGCTTTCTTT
TRBV29-1	.	many	TRBJ2-1	CSVGEVIYNEQFF	TGCAGCGTGGGGGAGGTGATCTACAATGAGCAGTTCTTC
TRBV9	.	few	TRBJ1-2	CASSVARRMNGLSGYTF	TGTGCCAGCAGCGTAGCTCGGCGGATGAACGGGCTGTCTGGCTACACCTTC
TRBV6-1	.	.	TRBJ1-2	CASSLGRGNYGYTF	TGTGCCAGCAGCCTGGGGCGGGGGAACTATGGCTACACCTTC
TRBV2	.	many	TRBJ2-1	CASSSDSVVNEQFF	TGTGCCAGCAGTTCGGACTCGGTGGTAAATGAGCAGTTCTTC
TRBV28	TRBD1	.	TRBJ2-5	CASSPYRGVKTQYF	TGTGCCAGCAGTCCCTACAGGGGCGTAAAGACCCAGTACTTC
TRBV18	.	.	TRBJ2-1	CASSPPEASVAGEQFF	TGTGCCAGCTCACCACCGGAGGCTAGCGTTGCGGGTGAGCAGTTCTTC
TRBV5-1	.	few	TRBJ2-7	CASSLAGLAHSGEQYF	TGCGCCAGCTCATTGGCGGGGCTAGCGCACTCCGGCGAGCAGTACTTC